Shown below are 26 T cell receptor beta chains from a single sample sequenced in a study of spatial heterogeneity in lung cancer. TCRdb reprocessed the 5' RACE reads via MiXCR and lists one record per CDR3 protein. The sample lists thousands of distinct CDR3 sequences; over 6.5% were seen once. The time point denotes: sample taken at primary tumor resection. Sequencing used PBMCs, obtained at surgery. Receptors were obtained from a male donor with early-stage non-small cell lung cancer.

The sample holds many counts of this clonotype. CDR3 region: CASSSQGDRTDTQYF. CDR3 DNA: TGCGCCAGCAGCTCACAGGGGGATCGGACAGATACGCAGTATTTT. The chain joins TRBV5-1 to TRBJ2-3, with 8 bases matching TRBD1. The germline CDR1 and CDR2 sequences are SGHRS and YFSETQ. This CDR3 region has 15 residues. The V and J ends lost 3 bases and 3 bases, in that order; junction bases with no gene match: 6.

The gene calls are TRBV20-1 and TRBJ1-1; TRBD1 is a possible D gene (5 bases). The CDR3 has 16 residues. CDR1 and CDR2 (germline): DFQATT, SNEGSKA (reference sequence). Trimming cost V 0 bases and J 7 bases, with 21 bases left between them. This chain's CDR3 is CSARERTQGLLYEAFF. CDR3 nucleotide sequence: TGCAGTGCTAGAGAAAGAACCCAGGGTCTCCTGTATGAAGCTTTCTTT.

Only a few counts were recorded for this clonotype. The gene calls are TRBV6-1 and TRBJ1-1, with TRBD1 identical over 10 bases. CDR1 is MNHNS, CDR2 SASEGT, per germline. CDR3 length: 12 amino acids. V gave up 7 bases and J gave up 8 bases; unmatched junction bases: 4. The CDR3 loop is CASTDRGQEAFF. CDR3 sequence (DNA): TGTGCCAGCACAGACAGGGGGCAGGAAGCTTTCTTT.

This clonotype has a count of ten or more. This sequence joins TRBV11-3 and TRBJ2-2; 11 nucleotides agree with TRBD2. CDR3 size: 15 residues. J was trimmed by 3 bases and V by 5 bases; bases with no gene match: 2. CDR1 SGHNT and CDR2 YENEEA come from the germline V gene. DNA for the CDR3: TGTGCCAGCAGCCAGGGACTAGCGGACACCGGGGAGCTGTTTTTT. Protein: CASSQGLADTGELFF. The variable domain in full, completed from reference TRBV11-3 and TRBJ2-2, reads EAGVVQSPRYKIIEKKQPVAFWCNPISGHNTLYWYLQNLGQGPELLIRYENEEAVDDSQLPKDRFSAERLKGVDSTLKIQPAELGDSAVYLCASSQGLADTGELFFGEGSRLTVL.

The sample holds many counts of this clonotype. The CDR3 DNA follows: TGTGCCAGCAGTGAGCAGGGGAGGTGGTACGAGCAGTACTTC. This gives the protein CASSEQGRWYEQYF. The genes are TRBV6-1 and TRBJ2-7, with D perhaps given as TRBD1 or TRBD2 (6 bases each). V was trimmed by 3 bases and J by 4 bases, leaving 13 bases between them. Germline V gene lookup returns CDR1 MNHNS and CDR2 SASEGT. This CDR3 spans 14 amino acids.

Comment on this clonotype: Possible read error: a much larger clone is one base away. The final CDR3 position lacks the conserved phenylalanine or tryptophan, pointing to a likely read error. V gene TRBV30 combines with J gene TRBJ1-1; D not certain. Germline values: CDR1 GTSNPN, CDR2 SVGIG (reference sequence). Trimming shortened V by 2 bases and J by 3 bases, and 10 bases separated the two germline ends. This CDR3 comprises 13 residues. As DNA, the CDR3 is TGTGCCTGGAGTCGAAACCGTTACACTGAAGCTTTCTAT. Translating it yields CAWSRNRYTEAFY.

The chain combines TRBV11-1 with TRBJ2-5, with a tentative D call TRBD2 (5 bases). Germline assignment: CDR1 SGHAT and CDR2 FQDESV (reference sequence). With 3 bases removed from V and 6 bases from J, the gap between germline ends came to 17 bases. CDR3 length: 15 residues. CDR3 DNA sequence: TGTGCCAGCAGCTTTCGCGGAACGAGGGAGAAGACCCAGTACTTC. Protein product: CASSFRGTREKTQYF.

The sample holds many counts of this clonotype. The chain links TRBV7-9 to TRBJ2-2; TRBD1 agrees at 10 bases. Germline V CDR1 and CDR2: SEHNR, FQNEAQ (reference sequence). J was trimmed by 10 bases and V by 2 bases; bases with no gene match: 7. The CDR3 has 15 residues. This chain's CDR3 is CASSLLGQGTTELFF. CDR3 in DNA: TGTGCCAGCAGCTTATTGGGACAGGGGACGACGGAGCTGTTTTTT.

In its sample, this clonotype ranks as medium-sized. The genes are TRBV11-3 and TRBJ2-1; TRBD2 matches at 9 bases. Germline loops: CDR1 SGHNT, CDR2 YENEEA. V lost 8 bases, J lost 5 bases, and 7 bases stayed unmatched. The CDR3 extends over 14 amino acids. CDR3 DNA: TGTGCCAGCTCACCGGGACTAGCTAACAATGAGCAGTTCTTC. Encoded protein: CASSPGLANNEQFF.

Sample share makes this clonotype medium-sized. The chain has TRBV20-1 and TRBJ1-1; tentatively, D is TRBD1 (6 bases). Trimming took off 8 bases at V and 2 bases at J, with 18 bases between the two ends. CDR3 length equals 14 residues. CDR1 DFQATT and CDR2 SNEGSKA come from the germline V gene (reference sequence). This CDR3 is CSPGEGHQNTEAFF. The CDR3, as DNA: TGCAGTCCCGGGGAGGGACACCAAAACACTGAAGCTTTCTTT.

This clonotype was counted only a few times. The rearrangement uses TRBV20-1 and TRBJ2-1, with 7 bases lining up with TRBD2. CDR3 length equals 15 residues. V shed 4 bases, J shed 5 bases, and the junction held 11 bases outside the gene matches. Germline values: CDR1 DFQATT, CDR2 SNEGSKA (reference sequence). This CDR3 reads CSATVPGGRDNEQFF. The DNA for the CDR3 is TGCAGTGCTACCGTTCCGGGAGGTCGAGACAATGAGCAGTTCTTC.

This clonotype was counted only a few times. This chain joins TRBV7-9 and TRBJ2-1; TRBD2 matches 12 bases. The germline gives CDR1 SEHNR, CDR2 FQNEAQ (reference sequence). The CDR3 sequence is 20 residues long. V was clipped by 4 bases and J by 4 bases; unmatched bases: 17. CDR3 residues: CASSSSDRTSGIGRYNEQFF. CDR3 in DNA: TGTGCCAGCAGCTCATCGGACAGGACTAGCGGGATCGGGAGGTACAATGAGCAGTTCTTC.

Many counts were recorded for this clonotype. The CDR3 DNA reads TGTGCCAGCAGCGGACGACGGGAGGGTGTAGCTTTCTTT. This codes for CASSGRREGVAFF. The chain is built from TRBV11-3 and TRBJ1-1, with no clear D. V lost 5 bases to trimming and J lost 10 bases, with 17 bases between them. There are 13 residues in the CDR3. In germline, CDR1 is SGHNT, CDR2 YENEEA.

The chain couples TRBV6-6 to TRBJ1-1, with 7 bases that match TRBD1. J lost 4 bases, V lost 7 bases, and 9 bases had no gene match. This CDR3 contains 14 residues. The germline V gene has CDR1 MNHNY and CDR2 SVGAGI (reference sequence). CDR3 coding DNA: TGTGCCAGCACCCCACAACAGGGGTTCACTGAAGCTTTCTTT. Its protein is CASTPQQGFTEAFF.

This clonotype has a count of ten or more. The chain recombines TRBV4-2 with TRBJ2-1; possibly TRBD2 for D (5 bases). Germline V gene lookup returns CDR1 LGHNA and CDR2 YNFKEQ. Trimming took off 4 bases at V and 8 bases at J, with 21 bases between the two ends. The CDR3 is made up of 16 amino acids. DNA for the CDR3: TGTGCCAGCAGCCTCGGCGAGGGTTCGACTTTCGATGAGCAGTTCTTC. This translates into CASSLGEGSTFDEQFF.

J is TRBJ1-6 and V is TRBV11-3; D gene uncertain. Deletions cut 5 bases from V and 7 bases from J, with 12 bases between. Germline V gene sequence: CDR1 SGHNT, CDR2 YENEEA. CDR3 length equals 14 residues. As DNA, the CDR3 is TGTGCCAGCAGCCCCTCGAGGATCAATTCACCCCTCCACTTT. This sequence encodes CASSPSRINSPLHF. The full variable domain, its missing parts supplied by reference TRBV11-3 and TRBJ1-6, is EAGVVQSPRYKIIEKKQPVAFWCNPISGHNTLYWYLQNLGQGPELLIRYENEEAVDDSQLPKDRFSAERLKGVDSTLKIQPAELGDSAVYLCASSPSRINSPLHFGNGTRLTVT.

This clonotype was seen many times. The chain employs TRBV27 and TRBJ2-7; D remains unclear. In germline, CDR1 is MNHEY, CDR2 SMNVEV (reference sequence). This CDR3 is built from 17 residues. The V end lost 5 bases, the J end lost 3 bases, and 23 bases lay between the germline ends. CDR3 sequence: CASSPYPPTLRRYEQYF. CDR3 DNA sequence: TGTGCCAGCAGTCCGTATCCCCCCACGCTACGACGCTACGAGCAGTACTTC.

This clonotype was detected many times. The CDR3 reads CSVGGGDGQPQHF. The DNA of the CDR3 is TGCAGCGTTGGAGGAGGGGACGGTCAGCCCCAGCATTTT. The chain has TRBV29-1 and TRBJ1-5; perhaps TRBD1 as D (5 bases). The CDR3 totals 13 residues. V was clipped by 4 bases and J by 6 bases, with 13 bases between them. Germline lookup yields CDR1 SQVTM and CDR2 ANQGSEA.

This clonotype was counted many times. The V call is TRBV9, the J call TRBJ1-5; D call uncertain. The CDR3 is 17 amino acids. V was trimmed by 0 bases and J by 0 bases, leaving 13 bases between them. Germline V gene lookup returns CDR1 SGDLS and CDR2 YYNGEE. CDR3 protein: CASSVVKETDSNQPQHF. The CDR3, as DNA: TGTGCCAGCAGCGTAGTAAAGGAAACCGATAGCAATCAGCCCCAGCATTTT.

Ten or more counts support this clonotype. CDR3 sequence reads: CASSLGGDYNEQFF. The CDR3 DNA follows: TGTGCCAGCAGTTTGGGCGGGGATTACAATGAGCAGTTCTTC. The chain recombines TRBV12-3 or TRBV12-4 with TRBJ2-1, with D tentatively TRBD2 (6 bases). V was trimmed by 3 bases and J by 4 bases, leaving 10 bases between them. The CDR3 contains 14 residues.

This clonotype was counted at least ten times. This chain joins TRBV2 and TRBJ2-2, with a tentative D call TRBD2 (6 bases). Germline V lookup: CDR1 SNHLY, CDR2 FYNNEI. V lost 6 bases to trimming and J lost 7 bases, with 15 bases between them. The CDR3 is 14 residues long. CDR3 DNA: TGTGCCAGCAGGACGGGCGGAGGGAGCGGGGAGCTGTTTTTT. This translates into CASRTGGGSGELFF.

This clonotype was seen repeatedly, ten times or more. V is TRBV19 and J is TRBJ2-1, with a weak D call TRBD2 (6 bases). The CDR3 totals 14 residues. Germline V gene data show CDR1 as LNHDA and CDR2 as SQIVND (reference sequence). V lost 3 bases to trimming and J lost 7 bases, with 13 bases between them. CDR3 nucleotides: TGTGCCAGTAGTATTGGGACTTATGGAAATGAGCAGTTCTTC. This encodes CASSIGTYGNEQFF.

This clonotype was seen at least ten times. The chain is built from TRBV6-6 and TRBJ2-3, with a weak D call TRBD2 (6 bases). The CDR3 contains 16 residues. V lost 1 base and J 4 bases, leaving 15 bases between the germline ends. Germline loops: CDR1 MNHNY, CDR2 SVGAGI (reference sequence). DNA of the CDR3: TGTGCCAGCAGTTACTTAGGTCGAGGAGGGGCAGATACGCAGTATTTT. The encoded protein is CASSYLGRGGADTQYF.

This clonotype came up many times. V gene TRBV18 combines with J gene TRBJ2-1, with 8 bases fitting TRBD2. The ends lost 3 bases at V and 10 bases at J; junction bases unmatched: 11. CDR1 and CDR2 from the germline V gene are KGHSH and LQKENI. The CDR3 is 15 amino acids. DNA for the CDR3: TGTGCCAGCTCACCCGTGACTAGCGCCGGGAGGGAGCAGTTCTTC. This translates into CASSPVTSAGREQFF.

The table lists this clonotype with many counts. The rearrangement links TRBV28 to TRBJ1-4; D gene unclear. CDR1 is MDHEN and CDR2 is SYDVKM in the germline V gene. CDR3 length: 14 residues. V shed 5 bases and J shed 6 bases, with 13 bases lying between them. In DNA, the CDR3 is TGTGCCAGCAGTCCCCCATCCTCCGATGAAAAACTGTTTTTT. It specifies CASSPPSSDEKLFF.

This clonotype was found many times. V gene TRBV27 combines with J gene TRBJ2-5; 8 nucleotides align to TRBD1. Germline CDR1 MNHEY, CDR2 SMNVEV (reference sequence). V lost 5 bases, J lost 4 bases, and 9 bases stayed unmatched. The CDR3 spans 15 residues. The CDR3 DNA sequence: TGTGCCAGCAGTGCGAGACAGGGGTCGGGAGAGACCCAGTACTTC. This gives the protein CASSARQGSGETQYF.